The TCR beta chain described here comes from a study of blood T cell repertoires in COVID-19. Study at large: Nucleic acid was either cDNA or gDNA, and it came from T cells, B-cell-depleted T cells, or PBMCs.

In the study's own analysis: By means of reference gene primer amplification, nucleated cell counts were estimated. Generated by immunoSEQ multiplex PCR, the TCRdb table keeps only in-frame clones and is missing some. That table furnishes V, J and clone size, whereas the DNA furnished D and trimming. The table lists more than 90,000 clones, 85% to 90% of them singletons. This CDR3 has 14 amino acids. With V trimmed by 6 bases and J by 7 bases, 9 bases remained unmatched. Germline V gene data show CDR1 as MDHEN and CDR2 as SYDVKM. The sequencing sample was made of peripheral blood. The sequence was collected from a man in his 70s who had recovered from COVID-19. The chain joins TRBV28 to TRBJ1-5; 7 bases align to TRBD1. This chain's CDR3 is CASRPTGFGQPQHF. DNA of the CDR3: TGTGCCAGCAGGCCGACAGGGTTCGGCCAGCCCCAGCATTTT.